This paragraph covers one T cell receptor beta chain sequence. This sample is drawn from a study of cytotoxic CD8 clonotypes in ibrutinib-treated CLL. Overall study: Outcomes included around 25 partial and 2 complete responses; after median roughly 65 months, 14 stayed remitted and 12 progressed.

CDR3 size: 15 residues. Looked up from germline, CDR1 is ENHRY and CDR2 is SYGVKD. V was clipped by 0 bases and J by 4 bases; unmatched bases: 2. Sequencing was performed with immunoSEQ multiplex PCR; in TCRdb, only in-frame clones are kept and a portion is missing. This table holds about 56,000 clones, 50% to 70% found once. The sequencing used PBMCs, collected after 24 months of ibrutinib treatment. The sequence derives from a human donor with chronic lymphocytic leukemia. The chain employs TRBV10-3 and TRBJ2-7; TRBD1 aligns across 11 bases. This chain's CDR3 is CAISESGTGGYEQYF. CDR3 coding DNA: TGTGCCATCAGTGAGTCGGGGACAGGGGGTTACGAGCAGTACTTC.